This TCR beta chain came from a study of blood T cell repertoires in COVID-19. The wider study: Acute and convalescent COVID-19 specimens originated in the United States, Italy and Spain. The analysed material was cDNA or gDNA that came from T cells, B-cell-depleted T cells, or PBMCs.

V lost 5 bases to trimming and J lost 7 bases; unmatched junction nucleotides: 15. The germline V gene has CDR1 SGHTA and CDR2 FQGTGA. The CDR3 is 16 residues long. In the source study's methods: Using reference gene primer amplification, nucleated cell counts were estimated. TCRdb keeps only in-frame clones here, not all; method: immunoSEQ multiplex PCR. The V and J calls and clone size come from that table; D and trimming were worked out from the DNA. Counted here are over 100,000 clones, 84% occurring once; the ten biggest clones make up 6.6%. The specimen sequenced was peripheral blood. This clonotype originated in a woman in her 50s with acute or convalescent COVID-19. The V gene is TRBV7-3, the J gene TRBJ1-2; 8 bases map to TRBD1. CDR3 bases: TGTGCCAGCAGCGACCATAGGACAGGGAGGCACTTTGGCTACACCTTC. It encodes CASSDHRTGRHFGYTF.